Listed below are T cell receptor beta chains from one sample, sequenced in a study of siplizumab effects on memory and regulatory T cells. Method: immunoSEQ multiplex PCR; TCRdb's copy keeps in-frame clones and lacks some. Altogether roughly 60,000 clones are present, 95% to 98% being singletons, with the ten largest covering around 0.093%. Material for sequencing was naive CD8+ T cells sorted from blood. The origin of the receptors is a human donor in good health. Each CDR3 is given with its conserved first and last residue. A D gene is named only where the DNA matches it firmly.

CDR3aa | d_gene | v_gene
CASRGDTQYF | NA | TRBV2
CASSATGGGETQYF | NA | TRBV9
CSLKSRELGVNTEAFF | NA | TRBV29-1
CATAQGYTDTQYF | TRBD1 | TRBV6-6
CASSLGLYYEQYF | NA | TRBV19
CASSYSGGGTYEQYF | TRBD2 | TRBV6-6
CASRTGENYGYTF | NA | TRBV28
CASSLVQDTDTQYF | NA | TRBV13
CASSQSPGLGEQYF | NA | TRBV7-9
CASSSAGSADTQYF | NA | TRBV7-9
CASSVGSTEEAGYTF | NA | TRBV9
CASSFSGELFF | NA | TRBV5-4
CASNGGTNTGELFF | NA | TRBV7-6
CASSLSGAEGYTF | NA | TRBV7-8
CASSQGYGGVGEQFF | TRBD2 | TRBV4-1
CASSVVRGGSYNEQFF | TRBD2 | TRBV9
CASSFGTEAFF | NA | TRBV27
CASSLAGGGEYEQYF | TRBD2 | TRBV5-1
CASSSTATEAFF | NA | TRBV11-2
CASSLEWLAGGNEQFF | TRBD2 | TRBV11-2
CASSQSRTGVWYGYTF | TRBD1 | TRBV14
CSAREWNTIYF | NA | TRBV20-1